What follows describes a single T cell receptor beta chain. Its recognized antigen is unknown. Base qualities are not recorded, but no much larger clone differs from it by a single base. Trimming costs V 2 bases and J 4 bases, and their ends lie 8 bases apart. The germline V gene provides CDR1 MRHNA and CDR2 SNTAGT. The CDR3 has 13 amino acids, counting the end cysteine and phenylalanine. The kept DNA is CDR3 alone, 39 bases in frame from the first base. These data belong to a study of OX40 agonist ivuxolimab in advanced cancers. Turning to the overall study: Ivuxolimab was a fully human IgG2 agonistic monoclonal antibody targeting the costimulatory receptor OX40 (CD134). Intravenous ivuxolimab was administered to patients every 2 weeks at six dose levels: 0.01, 0.1, 0.3, 1.5, 3 and 10 mg/kg. Among the roughly 52 dose-escalation patients, roughly 20 had hepatocellular carcinoma, roughly 15 melanoma, 9 renal cell carcinoma and 9 head and neck cancer. The dose-escalation cohort was over 70% male with a mean age of 60 years, ranging from 23 to 79. Prior anti-PD-1, anti-PD-L1 or anti-CTLA-4 therapy was permitted, and checkpoint inhibitors had been received by more than 35% of dose-escalation patients. Partial responses were achieved by three dose-escalation patients, of whom one had hepatocellular carcinoma and two had cutaneous melanoma. Peripheral TCRbeta sequencing was intended to test whether TCR sequence diversity was altered and clonal T-cell expansion was caused by ivuxolimab. The paper reports the monotherapy dose-escalation portion (N of about 47 patients) of the phase I ivuxolimab trial. Findings and caveats that apply to the study as a whole: The antigen specificity of the clonally expanded peripheral T cells was not determined. Low levels of normalized T-cell clonal expansion were also seen in some patients who did not respond. After ivuxolimab, expanded clones were on average more numerous among CD8+ T cells than among CD4+ T cells. At doses of 0.1 to 3.0 mg/kg, clonal expansion of both CD4+ and CD8+ blood T cells was observed from baseline to week 6. In the 0.1-3.0 mg/kg groups, partial responders had among the lowest normalized peripheral clonal expansion, particularly in CD8+ T cells.

For sequencing of the TCRbeta CDR3 region, genomic DNA was extracted from the sorted cells. The immunoSEQ Assay was used for sequencing of TCRbeta CDR3 regions. TCRdb carries this immuneACCESS record with in-frame sequences only. Its versions omit some clonotypes, under half of them owing to an unresolved V gene in the studies checked, with the rest unexplained. A total of under 45,000 clones appear in this sample, about 80% of them only once. Roughly 4.1% of the sample comes from the top ten. Patients with a history of autoimmune disease or receiving systemic immunosuppression were excluded from the trial. Peripheral blood for TCR sequencing was collected from all dose cohorts at baseline, on cycle 4 day 1, and on cycle 7 day 1. Samples were obtained from an open-label, multicenter, first-in-human phase I dose-escalation trial of ivuxolimab. Adults with locally advanced or metastatic head and neck squamous cell, hepatocellular, melanoma or renal cell carcinoma were enrolled in the trial. Before TCR sequencing, CD4+ T cells and CD8+ T cells were sorted from peripheral blood as separate populations.

This clonotype originated in an adult with an advanced solid tumor such as melanoma, head and neck, liver or kidney cancer. The rearranged segments are TRBV6-4 and TRBJ1-2; the D gene lacks a confident call. Sequencing used CD4+ or CD8+ T cells sorted from blood, obtained in a trial of the OX40 agonist ivuxolimab. The CDR3 reads CASSDGISYGYTF. The DNA sequence follows: TGTGCCAGCAGTGACGGGATATCCTATGGCTACACCTTC.